A single sample gave rise to the 23 T cell receptor beta chains below, sequenced in a study of tumor-infiltrating lymphocytes in primary liver carcinoma (dated by TCRdb to about 2017). The run used an Illumina HiSeq 2500. TCRbeta-specific cDNA was reverse-transcribed from 500 ng total RNA using a constant-region primer and ProtoScript II reverse transcriptase. TCRbeta libraries were built with three nested multiplex PCR rounds, a slightly modified ARM-PCR procedure. Each of the first two PCR rounds ran for 9 to 11 cycles using multiplex TRBV1-TRBV30 forward primers together with a Cbeta reverse primer. TCRdb ran its own pipeline on the public reads, namely fastp trimming at Q25 and MiXCR clone calling, and kept in-frame beta chains. Here each entry gathers all rows of one CDR3 protein and keeps the most common genes and DNA. This sample is represented by fewer than 350,000 distinct CDR3 sequences; approximately 60% of them were singletons. Of the sample, roughly 8.9% falls within the top ten clones.

Blood RNA was extracted from unsorted whole blood using TRIzol reagent, and germline DNA was obtained with the DNeasy Blood & Tissue kit. Sample: peripheral blood. The receptors stem from a man aged 40-49 years with primary liver carcinoma and hepatitis B virus infection.

This clonotype was observed a single time. The chain links TRBV4-1 to TRBJ2-2, with D unclear. V was shortened by 7 bases and J by 4 bases, with 7 bases between the two germline ends. CDR1 MGHRA and CDR2 YSYEKL come from the germline V gene. This CDR3 has 12 amino acids. The CDR3 nucleotides are TGCGCCAGCAACAGATCCACCGGGGAGCTGTTTTTT. Residues: CASNRSTGELFF.

The genes are TRBV29-1 and TRBJ2-1; no clear D gene. This CDR3 has 14 amino acids. CDR1 SQVTM and CDR2 ANQGSEA come from the germline V gene. Trimming took 8 bases from V and 9 from J, leaving 23 bases between them. The CDR3 DNA reads TGCAGCCCTCCCCCCGGGCAAGTGTATAGTGAGCAGTTCTTC. Translating gives CSPPPGQVYSEQFF.

To note about this clonotype: A read error may explain this, as a much larger clone is one base away. Likely a read error: the CDR3 ends without its conserved phenylalanine or tryptophan. This chain connects TRBV6-5 to TRBJ2-3, with TRBD2 identical over 9 bases. CDR1 and CDR2 from the germline V gene are MNHEY and SVGAGI. The CDR3 runs 15 residues. V lost 0 bases, J lost 5 bases, and 3 bases stayed unmatched. The DNA for the CDR3 is TGTGCCAGCAGTTACTCCCTAGCGGGACAAGATACGCAGTATTCT. Translating it yields CASSYSLAGQDTQYS.

With regard to this clonotype: Because the CDR3 is missing its conserved closing phenylalanine or tryptophan, this is likely a read error. The chain couples TRBV7-8 to TRBJ2-1, with TRBD2 identical over 12 bases. The CDR3 runs 16 residues. Germline V gene sequence: CDR1 SGHVS, CDR2 FQNEAQ. CDR3 amino acids: CASSFRLAGAYNEQFL. The CDR3 nucleotides are TGTGCCAGCAGCTTTCGACTAGCGGGAGCCTATAATGAGCAGTTCTTA.

A few counts support this clonotype. It may be a read error: a sequence one base away is much more abundant. The chain is built from TRBV28 and TRBJ2-1; tentative D call: TRBD2 (6 bases). The V gene's germline CDR1 is MDHEN and CDR2 SYDVKM. The CDR3 runs to 16 residues. V lost 5 bases and J lost 8, with 22 bases in between. The DNA for the CDR3 is TGTGCCAGCAGTACCTTACTAACGGGAGTCGCGGATGAGCAGTTCTTC. Translating gives CASSTLLTGVADEQFF.

There are many counts of this clonotype. The chain employs TRBV4-3 and TRBJ1-6; D is possibly TRBD1 (5 bases). The ends were cut back, 1 base at V and 14 bases at J, with 12 bases in the middle. The CDR3 extends over 13 amino acids. Germline CDR1 reads LGHNA; CDR2 reads YSLEER. This chain's CDR3 is CASSQAMTDALHF. CDR3 in DNA: TGCGCCAGCAGCCAAGCAATGACAGACGCCCTCCACTTT.

This clonotype was recorded many times. V usage is TRBV6-6 and J usage is TRBJ1-2; D possibly corresponds to TRBD1 (6 bases). V shed 2 bases and J shed 3 bases, with 13 bases lying between them. This CDR3 has 15 amino acids. Germline loops: CDR1 MNHNY, CDR2 SVGAGI (reference sequence). Written as DNA, the CDR3 is TGTGCCAGCAGTTACGGGACACCAAGCTACTATGGCTACACCTTC. The encoded protein is CASSYGTPSYYGYTF.

This chain connects TRBV5-8 to TRBJ2-1, with a possible D match to TRBD1 (7 bases). Looked up from germline, CDR1 is SGHTS and CDR2 is YDEGEE. The CDR3 is 15 amino acids. V lost 0 bases and J lost 5, with 12 bases in between. The CDR3 sequence is CASSLGDRLDNEQFF. The CDR3 DNA sequence: TGTGCCAGCAGCTTGGGGGACAGACTAGACAATGAGCAGTTCTTC.

V usage is TRBV11-1 and J usage is TRBJ2-1; a weak D match, TRBD2 (5 bases). From germline, CDR1 is SGHAT and CDR2 FQDESV (reference sequence). Trimming removed 5 bases at V and 5 bases at J, with 16 bases between. The CDR3 consists of 15 residues. Here the CDR3 reads CASSDPSSSHNEQFF. The CDR3 DNA is TGTGCCAGCAGCGATCCTAGCTCATCCCACAATGAGCAGTTCTTC.

The CDR3 is CASSPRAVLSPNYGYTF. CDR3 bases: TGTGCCAGCAGCCCCCGGGCCGTACTTAGTCCTAACTATGGCTACACCTTC. J is TRBJ1-2 and V is TRBV5-6; D ambiguous. Trimming cost V 4 bases and J 0 bases, with 19 bases left between them. The CDR3 totals 17 residues. CDR1 and CDR2 from the germline V gene are SGHDT and YYEEEE.

This clonotype was counted once. With a much larger clone just one base away, this may be a read error. The rearrangement uses TRBV5-5 and TRBJ1-2; 9 positions agree with TRBD1. V lost 5 bases, J lost 7 bases, and 18 bases stayed unmatched. The CDR3 is made up of 17 amino acids. Germline assignment: CDR1 SGHKS and CDR2 YYEKEE (reference sequence). CDR3 DNA sequence: TGTGCCAGCAGGGCCCGGGACAGGGCAACCGCCGCCTGTGGCTACACCTTC. Encoded protein: CASRARDRATAACGYTF.

Regarding this clonotype: One base away lies a much larger clone, so this may be a sequencing read error. CDR3 loop: CASTGKGTASYEHYF. CDR3 nucleotide sequence: TGTGCCAGCACCGGAAAAGGGACGGCCTCCTACGAGCATTACTTC. V is TRBV12-3 or TRBV12-4 and J is TRBJ2-7; D may be TRBD1 or TRBD2 (5 bases each). CDR3 length: 15 amino acids.

Of note for this clonotype: A much larger clone sits a single nucleotide away, making a read error possible. The gene calls are TRBV11-2 and TRBJ2-7, with D perhaps given as TRBD1 or TRBD2 (5 bases each). Germline CDR1 reads SGHAT; CDR2 reads FQNNGV. Trimming pared 4 bases from V and 7 bases from J, leaving 20 bases between. The CDR3 length is 15 residues. DNA of the CDR3: TGTGCCAGCAGCTACTCGGGGCAGAGCTTCAGTGAGCAGTACTTC. It is translated as CASSYSGQSFSEQYF.

Notes on this clonotype: The junction departs from germline at one end; a sequencing error may be responsible. J is TRBJ1-2 and V is TRBV20-1; D not certain. The CDR3 extends over 14 amino acids. Germline lookup yields CDR1 DFQATT and CDR2 SNEGSKA (reference sequence). CDR3 region: CIARLGGTNYGYTF. CDR3 DNA: TGCATTGCTAGGCTCGGCGGAACTAACTATGGCTACACCTTC.

This clonotype has only one observation. This may come from a read error, since a much larger clone is one base off. The chain has TRBV6-1 and TRBJ1-4; D is possibly TRBD1 (5 bases). Germline V gene data show CDR1 as MNHNS and CDR2 as SASEGT. This CDR3 region has 14 residues. V was shortened by 8 bases and J by 6 bases, with 16 bases between the two germline ends. CDR3 loop: CASRRGRNDEKLFF. CDR3 sequence (DNA): TGTGCCAGCCGTCGGGGCAGGAACGATGAAAAACTGTTTTTT.

A word on this clonotype: The junction departs from germline at one end; a sequencing error may be responsible. The chain joins TRBV29-1 to TRBJ1-1, with D uncertain. Germline loops: CDR1 SQVTM, CDR2 ANQGSEA. The CDR3 extends over 13 amino acids. CDR3 nucleotide sequence: TGCAACGCCGGGTACGGGCTGAATACTGAAGCTTTCTTT. It specifies CNAGYGLNTEAFF.

Points on this clonotype: Lacking the conserved final phenylalanine or tryptophan, this CDR3 likely reflects a read error. This chain connects TRBV12-3 or TRBV12-4 to TRBJ2-7; TRBD2 matches at 9 bases. CDR3 length equals 13 residues. CDR3 nucleotide sequence: TGTGCCAGCACTCCTAGCGGGAACTACGATCAGTACCTC. Protein sequence: CASTPSGNYDQYL.

A word on this clonotype: A much bigger clone sits one base away, suggesting this may be a read error. The CDR3 does not close with the conserved phenylalanine or tryptophan, likely indicating a read error. This chain uses TRBV28 with TRBJ1-1; D ambiguous. CDR3 length: 12 amino acids. Trimming took off 6 bases at V and 2 bases at J, with 7 bases between the two ends. In germline, CDR1 is MDHEN, CDR2 SYDVKM. The CDR3 loop reads CASRGGNTEAFI. DNA for the CDR3: TGTGCCAGCAGGGGAGGTAACACTGAAGCTTTCATT.

On this clonotype itself: A much larger clone differs from this one at a single base, so this may be a read error. The chain links TRBV29-1 to TRBJ1-1; D remains unclear. The germline CDR1 and CDR2 sequences are SQVTM and ANQGSEA. The CDR3 has 11 amino acids. V was cut by 7 bases and J by 1 base, with 7 bases left in between. Here the CDR3 reads CSAASNTEAFF. In DNA, the CDR3 is TGCAGCGCTGCGTCGAACACTGAAGCTTTCTTT.

The V gene is TRBV29-1, the J gene TRBJ2-1; tentatively, D is TRBD1 (5 bases). V was shortened by 4 bases and J by 8 bases, with 21 bases between the two germline ends. The CDR3 loop spans 15 amino acids. CDR1 and CDR2 (germline): SQVTM, ANQGSEA. This CDR3 reads CSVGLGARGSDEQFF. CDR3 nucleotide sequence: TGCAGCGTTGGTTTAGGGGCAAGGGGATCCGATGAGCAGTTCTTC.

This clonotype was recorded a few times. Here the CDR3 DNA reads TGTGCCGGCTCCGGGAGAGAAGAGACCCAGTACTTC. Translation: CAGSGREETQYF. The rearrangement links TRBV6-1 to TRBJ2-5; TRBD2 might be the D (6 bases). The CDR3 is 12 amino acids. Per germline, CDR1 MNHNS and CDR2 SASEGT. Trimming removed 11 bases from V and 3 bases from J, with 13 bases in between.

With respect to this clonotype: Its ends do not fully match the called genes, so a read error is possible. CDR3 sequence (DNA): TGCGGCGTTGTACGGGGGGAGTTGGACACCGGGGAGCTGTTTTTT. Translation: CGVVRGELDTGELFF. The V gene is TRBV29-1, the J gene TRBJ2-2, with TRBD2 matching over 7 bases. The CDR3 extends over 15 amino acids. The germline V gene encodes CDR1 SQVTM and CDR2 ANQGSEA.

This clonotype was counted at least ten times. The chain joins TRBV11-2 to TRBJ1-1, with D unclear. The germline V gene encodes CDR1 SGHAT and CDR2 FQNNGV. V dropped 1 base and J dropped 3 bases, with 3 bases sitting between them. This CDR3 contains 12 residues. CDR3 nucleotide sequence: TGTGCCAGCAGCTTAGCCTACACTGAAGCTTTCTTT. Translating it yields CASSLAYTEAFF.